A single TCR beta chain is shown here with its context. A much larger clonotype is one base distant, so this may be a read error. The data stem from a study of CD8+CD57+ T cells in acquired aplastic anemia. TCR beta VDJ and CDR3 profiles were obtained from a genomic DNA template. TCRdb re-called the reads with MiXCR, one entry per CDR3 protein. Of about 180,000 distinct CDR3 sequences listed, 46% were seen once; the top ten hold approximately 2.9%. The receptor comes from a human donor in good health. The source material was sorted CD4+, CD8+, or CD8+CD57+ T cells (not recorded which) from PBMCs.

The CDR3 spells CASGSTKAQFF. The CDR3 nucleotides are TGTGCCAGCGGTTCGACGAAGGCCCAGTTCTTC. The chain joins TRBV12-3 or TRBV12-4 to TRBJ2-1; D uncertain. The V end was cut by 8 bases, the J end by 13 bases, with 15 bases between. The CDR3 loop spans 11 amino acids.